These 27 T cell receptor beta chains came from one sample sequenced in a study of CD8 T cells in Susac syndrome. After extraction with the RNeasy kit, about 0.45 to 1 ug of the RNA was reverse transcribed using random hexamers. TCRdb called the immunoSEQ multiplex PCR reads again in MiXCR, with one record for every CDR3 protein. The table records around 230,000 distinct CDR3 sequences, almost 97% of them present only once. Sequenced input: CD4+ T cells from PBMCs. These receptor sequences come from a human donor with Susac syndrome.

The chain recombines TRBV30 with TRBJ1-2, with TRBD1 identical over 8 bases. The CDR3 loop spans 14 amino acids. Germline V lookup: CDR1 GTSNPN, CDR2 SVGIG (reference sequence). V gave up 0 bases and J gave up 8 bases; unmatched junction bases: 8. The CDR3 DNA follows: TGTGCCTGGAGTGTGGGGCAGGGGGCTACCGGCTACACCTTC. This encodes CAWSVGQGATGYTF.

Written as DNA, the CDR3 is TGTGCCAGCAGTTTAAACAGGGTCGGGCAGCCCCAGCATTTT. Translating it yields CASSLNRVGQPQHF. The chain employs TRBV12-3 or TRBV12-4 and TRBJ1-5, with D possibly TRBD1 on 6 matching bases. This CDR3 region has 14 residues. Trimming cost V 2 bases and J 7 bases, with 12 bases left between them.

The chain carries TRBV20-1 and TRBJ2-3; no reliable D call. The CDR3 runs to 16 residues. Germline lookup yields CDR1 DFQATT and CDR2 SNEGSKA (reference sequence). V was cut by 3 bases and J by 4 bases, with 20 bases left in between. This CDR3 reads CSASRPERVVSDTQYF. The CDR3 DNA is TGCAGTGCTAGCCGTCCCGAAAGGGTGGTATCAGATACGCAGTATTTT.

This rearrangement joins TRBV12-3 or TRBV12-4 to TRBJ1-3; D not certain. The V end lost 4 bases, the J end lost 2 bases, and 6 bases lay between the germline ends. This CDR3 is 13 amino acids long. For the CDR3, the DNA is TGTGCCAGCAGTTCCACCCCTGGAAACACCATATATTTT. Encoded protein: CASSSTPGNTIYF.

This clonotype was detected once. CDR3 nucleotides: TGTGCCAGCAGCCAGGCCCAGAGCACAGATACGCAGTATTTT. This sequence encodes CASSQAQSTDTQYF. The rearrangement uses TRBV4-2 and TRBJ2-3; D gene ambiguous. Per germline, CDR1 LGHNA and CDR2 YNFKEQ. Trimming took off 3 bases at V and 0 bases at J, with 7 bases between the two ends. The CDR3 has 14 amino acids.

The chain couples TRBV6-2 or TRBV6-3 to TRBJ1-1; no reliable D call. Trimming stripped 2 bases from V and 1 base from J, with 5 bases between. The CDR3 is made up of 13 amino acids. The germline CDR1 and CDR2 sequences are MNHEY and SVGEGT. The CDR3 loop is CASSYRSNTEAFF. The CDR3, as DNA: TGTGCCAGCAGTTACCGCTCGAACACTGAAGCTTTCTTT.

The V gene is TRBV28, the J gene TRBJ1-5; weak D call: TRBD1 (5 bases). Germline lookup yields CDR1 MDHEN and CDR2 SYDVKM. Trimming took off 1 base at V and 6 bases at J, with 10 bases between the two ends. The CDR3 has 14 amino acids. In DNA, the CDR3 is TGTGCCAGCAGTTTATCAGGGTTTGGTCAGCCCCAGCATTTT. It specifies CASSLSGFGQPQHF.

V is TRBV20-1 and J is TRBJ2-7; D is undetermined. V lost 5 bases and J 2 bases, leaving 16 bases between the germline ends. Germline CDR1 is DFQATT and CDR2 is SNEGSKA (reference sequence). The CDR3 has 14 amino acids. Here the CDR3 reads CSAYLWAGTYEQYF. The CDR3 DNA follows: TGCAGTGCTTATCTCTGGGCCGGTACCTACGAGCAGTACTTC.

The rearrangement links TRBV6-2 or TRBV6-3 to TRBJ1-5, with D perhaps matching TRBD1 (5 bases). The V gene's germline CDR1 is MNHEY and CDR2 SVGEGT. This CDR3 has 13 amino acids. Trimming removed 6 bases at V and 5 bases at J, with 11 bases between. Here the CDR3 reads CASSRGTDQPQHF. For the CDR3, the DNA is TGTGCCAGCAGCCGCGGGACCGATCAGCCCCAGCATTTT.

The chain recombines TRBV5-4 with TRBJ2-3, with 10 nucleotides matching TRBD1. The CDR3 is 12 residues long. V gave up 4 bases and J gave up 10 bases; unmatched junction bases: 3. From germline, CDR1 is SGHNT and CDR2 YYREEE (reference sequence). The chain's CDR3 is CASSRDRGPQYF. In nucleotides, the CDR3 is TGTGCCAGCAGCCGTGACAGGGGGCCGCAGTATTTT.

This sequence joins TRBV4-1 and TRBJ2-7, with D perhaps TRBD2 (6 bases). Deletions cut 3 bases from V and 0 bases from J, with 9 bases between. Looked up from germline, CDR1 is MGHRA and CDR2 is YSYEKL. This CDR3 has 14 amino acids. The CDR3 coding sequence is TGCGCCAGCAGCCAGCGGGACGCCTCCTACGAGCAGTACTTC. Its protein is CASSQRDASYEQYF.

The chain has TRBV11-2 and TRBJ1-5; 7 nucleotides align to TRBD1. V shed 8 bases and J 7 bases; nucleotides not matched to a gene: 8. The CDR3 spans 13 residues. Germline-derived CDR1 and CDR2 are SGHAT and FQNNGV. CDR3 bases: TGTGCCAGCGGCAGACAGGGTGGACAGCCCCAGCATTTT. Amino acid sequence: CASGRQGGQPQHF.

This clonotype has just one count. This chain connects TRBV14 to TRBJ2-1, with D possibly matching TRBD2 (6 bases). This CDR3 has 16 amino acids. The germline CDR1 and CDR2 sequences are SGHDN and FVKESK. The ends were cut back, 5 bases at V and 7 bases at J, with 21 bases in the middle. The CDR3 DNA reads TGTGCCAGCAGCTTACTGGGTACGGGAGACGGAAATGAGCAGTTCTTC. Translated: CASSLLGTGDGNEQFF.

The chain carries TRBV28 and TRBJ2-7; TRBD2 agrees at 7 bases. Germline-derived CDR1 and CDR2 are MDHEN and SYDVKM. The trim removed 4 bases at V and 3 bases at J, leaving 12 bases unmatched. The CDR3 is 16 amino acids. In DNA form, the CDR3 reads TGTGCCAGCAGTTCAGGGTCGGCGGGGGAGATCTACGAGCAGTACTTC. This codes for CASSSGSAGEIYEQYF.

CDR3 in amino acids: CASSHVVGGRPNNEQFF. CDR3 sequence (DNA): TGCGCCAGCAGCCATGTCGTGGGCGGGAGGCCGAACAATGAGCAGTTCTTC. V gene TRBV4-1 combines with J gene TRBJ2-1, with 8 bases aligning to TRBD2. The CDR3 extends over 17 amino acids. Germline lookup yields CDR1 MGHRA and CDR2 YSYEKL. The junction had 12 bases not matched to a gene; V was cut back by 3 bases and J by 5 bases.

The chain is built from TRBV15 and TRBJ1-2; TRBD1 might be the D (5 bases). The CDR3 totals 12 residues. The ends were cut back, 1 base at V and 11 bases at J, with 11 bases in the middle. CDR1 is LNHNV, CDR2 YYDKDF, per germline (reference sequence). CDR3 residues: CATSRVTGGYTF. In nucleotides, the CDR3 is TGTGCCACCAGCAGAGTTACGGGGGGTTACACCTTC.

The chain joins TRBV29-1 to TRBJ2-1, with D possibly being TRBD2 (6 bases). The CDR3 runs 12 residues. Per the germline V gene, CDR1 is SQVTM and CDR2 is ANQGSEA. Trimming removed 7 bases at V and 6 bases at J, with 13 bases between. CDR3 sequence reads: CSAGTPINEQFF. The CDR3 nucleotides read TGCAGCGCCGGGACTCCTATCAATGAGCAGTTCTTC.

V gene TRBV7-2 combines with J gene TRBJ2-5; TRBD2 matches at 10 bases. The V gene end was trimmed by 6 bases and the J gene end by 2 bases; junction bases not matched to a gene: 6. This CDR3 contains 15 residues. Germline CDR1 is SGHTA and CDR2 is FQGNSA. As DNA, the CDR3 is TGTGCCAGCAGTATAGCGGGAGGACGTCAAGAGACCCAGTACTTC. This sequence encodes CASSIAGGRQETQYF. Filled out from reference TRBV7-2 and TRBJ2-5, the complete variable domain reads GAGVSQSPSNKVTEKGKDVELRCDPISGHTALYWYRQSLGQGLEFLIYFQGNSAPDKSGLPSDRFSAERTGGSVSTLTIQRTQQEDSAVYLCASSIAGGRQETQYFGPGTRLLVL.

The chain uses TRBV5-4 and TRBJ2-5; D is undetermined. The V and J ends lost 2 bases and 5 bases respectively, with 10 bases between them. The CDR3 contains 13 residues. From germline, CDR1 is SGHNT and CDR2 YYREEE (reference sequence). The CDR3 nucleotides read TGTGCCAGCAGCTTCCGACTGAGGGAGACCCAGTACTTC. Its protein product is CASSFRLRETQYF.

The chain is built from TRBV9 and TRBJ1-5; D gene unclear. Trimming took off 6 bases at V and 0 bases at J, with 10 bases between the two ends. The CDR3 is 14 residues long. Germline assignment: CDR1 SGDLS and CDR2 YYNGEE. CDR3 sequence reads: CASTAGDSNQPQHF. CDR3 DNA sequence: TGTGCCAGCACGGCGGGAGATAGCAATCAGCCCCAGCATTTT.

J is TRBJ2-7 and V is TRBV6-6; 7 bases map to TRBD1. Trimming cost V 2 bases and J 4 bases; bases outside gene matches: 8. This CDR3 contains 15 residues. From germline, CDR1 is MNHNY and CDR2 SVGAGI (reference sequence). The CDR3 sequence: CASSYPGQALYEQYF. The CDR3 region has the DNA TGTGCCAGCAGTTACCCCGGACAGGCTCTATACGAGCAGTACTTC.

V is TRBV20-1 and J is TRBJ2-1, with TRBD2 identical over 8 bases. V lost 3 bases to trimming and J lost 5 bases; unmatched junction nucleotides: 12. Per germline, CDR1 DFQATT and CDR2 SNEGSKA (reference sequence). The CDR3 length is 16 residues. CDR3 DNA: TGCAGTGCTAGGGGAACCAGCGGGAGTAGGAACAATGAGCAGTTCTTC. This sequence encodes CSARGTSGSRNNEQFF.

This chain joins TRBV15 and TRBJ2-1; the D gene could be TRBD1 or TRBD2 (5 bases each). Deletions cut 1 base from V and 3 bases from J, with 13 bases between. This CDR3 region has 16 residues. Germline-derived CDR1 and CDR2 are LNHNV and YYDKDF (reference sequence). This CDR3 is CATSRGGKRDYNEQFF. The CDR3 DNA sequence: TGTGCCACCAGCAGAGGGGGGAAGAGGGACTACAATGAGCAGTTCTTC.

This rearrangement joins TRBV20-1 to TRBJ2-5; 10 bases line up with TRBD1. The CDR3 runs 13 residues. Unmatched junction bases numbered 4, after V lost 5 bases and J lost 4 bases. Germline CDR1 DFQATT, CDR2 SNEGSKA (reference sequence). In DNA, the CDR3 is TGCAGTGCTTTGGACAGGGGGTTAGAGACCCAGTACTTC. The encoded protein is CSALDRGLETQYF.

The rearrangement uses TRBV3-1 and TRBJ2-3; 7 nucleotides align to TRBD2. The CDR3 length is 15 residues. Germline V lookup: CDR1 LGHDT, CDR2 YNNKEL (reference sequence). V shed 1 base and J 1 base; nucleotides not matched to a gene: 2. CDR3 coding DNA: TGTGCCAGCAGCCAAGTCACTAGCGGCACAGATACGCAGTATTTT. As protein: CASSQVTSGTDTQYF.

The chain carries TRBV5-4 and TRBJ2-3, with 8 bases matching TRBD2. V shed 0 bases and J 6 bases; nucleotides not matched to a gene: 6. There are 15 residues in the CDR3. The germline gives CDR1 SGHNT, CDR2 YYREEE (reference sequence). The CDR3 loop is CASSLAGLESDTQYF. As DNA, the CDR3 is TGTGCCAGCAGCTTGGCGGGACTAGAGAGTGATACGCAGTATTTT.

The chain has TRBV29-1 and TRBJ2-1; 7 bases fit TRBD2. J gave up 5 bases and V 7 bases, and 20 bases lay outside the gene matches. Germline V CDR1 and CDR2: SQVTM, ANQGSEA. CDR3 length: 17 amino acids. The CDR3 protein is CSGGGGTNWGTDNEQFF. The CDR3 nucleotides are TGCAGCGGAGGAGGAGGGACTAACTGGGGGACTGACAATGAGCAGTTCTTC.